The clone carrying this T cell receptor (beta chain) was seen repeatedly, ten times or more. Its antigen is undetermined. This sample was taken from a study of T cells in Graves' hyperthyroidism and ophthalmopathy. RNA transcripts provided the source from which TCR beta CDR3 regions were amplified. A first-round RT-PCR of the TCR CDR3 used the HTBI primer set. TCRdb passed the multiplex PCR reads through MiXCR, listing each CDR3 protein once. The table has approximately 400,000 distinct CDR3 sequences, roughly 14% seen once. Study conclusions and caveats: The model predicted ophthalmopathy a median around seven months before onset.

The germline CDR1 and CDR2 sequences are DFQATT and SNEGSKA (reference sequence). V shed 3 bases and J shed 5 bases, with 10 bases lying between them. This CDR3 region has 12 residues. Material for sequencing was blood. The genes are TRBV20-1 and TRBJ2-5; no firm D call. The receptor was derived from a young woman with Graves' hyperthyroidism. CDR3 sequence (DNA): TGCAGTGCTAGCCTTGCGTCGGAGACCCAGTACTTC. Its translation is CSASLASETQYF.